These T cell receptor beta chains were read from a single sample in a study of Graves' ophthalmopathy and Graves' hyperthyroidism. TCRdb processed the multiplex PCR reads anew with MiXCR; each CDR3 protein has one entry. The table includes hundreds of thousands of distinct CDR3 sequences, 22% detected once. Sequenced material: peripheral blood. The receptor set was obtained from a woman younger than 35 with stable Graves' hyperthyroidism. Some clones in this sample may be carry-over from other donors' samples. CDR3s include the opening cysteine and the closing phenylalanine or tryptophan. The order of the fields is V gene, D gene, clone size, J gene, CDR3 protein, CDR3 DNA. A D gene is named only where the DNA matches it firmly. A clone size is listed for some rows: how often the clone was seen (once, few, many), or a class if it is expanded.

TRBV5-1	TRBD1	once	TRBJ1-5	CASSDGTGNQPQHF	TGCGCCAGCAGCGATGGGACAGGGAATCAGCCCCAGCATTTT
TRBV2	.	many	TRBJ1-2	CASKGHGMYGYTF	TGTGCCAGCAAGGGGCATGGCATGTATGGCTACACCTTC
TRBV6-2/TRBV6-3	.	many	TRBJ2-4	CASSYGLTQGLGIQYF	TGTGCCAGCAGTTACGGCCTGACCCAAGGGTTAGGCATTCAGTACTTC
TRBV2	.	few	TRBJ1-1	CASSETVHAEAFF	TGTGCCAGCAGTGAAACTGTCCACGCTGAAGCTTTCTTT
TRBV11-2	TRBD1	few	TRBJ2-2	CASSSRGLGTGELFF	TGTGCCAGCAGCAGCAGGGGGCTGGGCACCGGGGAGCTGTTTTTT
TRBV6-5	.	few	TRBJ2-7	CASSWREGNEQYF	TGTGCCAGCAGTTGGCGGGAAGGAAACGAGCAGTACTTC
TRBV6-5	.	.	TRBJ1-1	CASSYQGRGTEAFF	TGTGCCAGCAGTTACCAGGGGAGAGGCACTGAAGCTTTCTTT
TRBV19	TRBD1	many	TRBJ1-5	CASSIRDSTQPQHF	TGTGCCAGTAGTATTCGGGACAGTACTCAGCCCCAGCATTTT
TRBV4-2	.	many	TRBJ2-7	CASSQVGAANGYEQYF	TGTGCCAGCAGCCAAGTAGGGGCAGCGAACGGGTACGAGCAGTACTTC
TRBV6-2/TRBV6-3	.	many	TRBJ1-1	CASSFRVGLATEAFF	TGTGCCAGCAGTTTCAGGGTGGGGCTGGCCACTGAAGCTTTCTTT
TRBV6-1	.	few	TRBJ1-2	CASNNKQVYTF	TGTGCCAGCAATAACAAACAGGTTTACACCTTC
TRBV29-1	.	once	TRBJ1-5	CSVDRDQPQHF	TGCAGCGTTGACAGGGATCAGCCCCAGCATTTT
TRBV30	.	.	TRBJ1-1	CAWSVRSGNTEAFF	TGTGCCTGGAGTGTAAGATCCGGGAACACTGAAGCTTTCTTT
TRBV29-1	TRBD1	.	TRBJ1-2	CSVGQGPYGYTF	TGCAGCGTCGGACAGGGACCATATGGCTACACCTTC
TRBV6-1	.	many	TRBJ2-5	CASIEGETQYF	TGTGCCAGCATCGAAGGGGAGACCCAGTACTTC
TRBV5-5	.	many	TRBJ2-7	CASSLVKRTVSYEQYF	TGTGCCAGCAGCTTGGTCAAGCGGACCGTCTCCTACGAGCAGTACTTC
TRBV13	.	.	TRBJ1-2	CASSYGPEISDGYTF	TGTGCCAGCAGTTACGGGCCAGAGATATCTGATGGCTACACCTTC
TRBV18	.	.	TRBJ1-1	CASSIQTGSTEAFF	TGTGCCAGCTCAATCCAAACTGGGTCCACTGAAGCTTTCTTT
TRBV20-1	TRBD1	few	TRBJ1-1	CSATRGRDTEAFF	TGCAGTGCTACCAGGGGGCGAGACACTGAAGCTTTCTTT
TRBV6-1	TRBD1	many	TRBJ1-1	CASSRTGGLNTEAFF	TGTGCCAGCAGTCGGACAGGGGGGCTGAACACTGAAGCTTTCTTT
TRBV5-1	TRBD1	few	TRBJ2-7	CASSPAGTGSSYEQYF	TGCGCCAGCAGTCCGGCCGGGACAGGGAGCTCCTACGAGCAGTACTTC
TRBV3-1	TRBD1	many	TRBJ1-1	CASSQPSQGGTEAFF	TGTGCCAGCAGCCAGCCTTCCCAGGGGGGCACTGAAGCTTTCTTT
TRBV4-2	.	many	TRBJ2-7	CASSQMGSLTYEQYF	TGTGCCAGCAGCCAGATGGGTAGCTTAACCTACGAGCAGTACTTC
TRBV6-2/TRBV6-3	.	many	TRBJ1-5	CASSYPSQDQPQHF	TGTGCCAGCAGTTACCCCTCGCAGGATCAGCCCCAGCATTTT
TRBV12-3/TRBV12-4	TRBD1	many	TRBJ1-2	CASSPIYRGPDGYTF	TGTGCCAGCAGTCCCATTTACAGGGGACCTGATGGCTACACCTTC
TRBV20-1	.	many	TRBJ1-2	CSARDRDMANYGYTF	TGCAGTGCTAGAGACCGGGACATGGCTAACTATGGCTACACCTTC
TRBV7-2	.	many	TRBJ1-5	CASSLQEGRGQPQHF	TGTGCCAGCAGCCTTCAGGAGGGAAGGGGGCAGCCCCAGCATTTT
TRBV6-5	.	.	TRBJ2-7	CASVGTSLDEQYF	TGTGCCAGCGTTGGGACAAGCCTCGACGAGCAGTACTTC
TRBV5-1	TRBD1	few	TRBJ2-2	CASSLLWTGNTGELFF	TGCGCCAGCAGCCTCTTATGGACAGGGAACACCGGGGAGCTGTTTTTT
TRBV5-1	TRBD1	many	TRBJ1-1	CASSVDRGRSTEAFF	TGCGCCAGCAGCGTGGACAGGGGGCGTAGTACTGAAGCTTTCTTT
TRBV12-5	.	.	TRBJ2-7	CASGISPGNYEQYF	TGTGCTAGTGGAATCTCCCCCGGGAACTACGAGCAGTACTTC
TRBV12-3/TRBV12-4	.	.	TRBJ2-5	CASGRAEIQETQYF	TGTGCCAGCGGTCGAGCGGAGATCCAAGAGACCCAGTACTTC
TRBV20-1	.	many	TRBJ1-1	CSARVRTGHTEAFF	TGCAGTGCTAGAGTACGTACAGGGCACACTGAAGCTTTCTTT
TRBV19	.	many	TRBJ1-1	CASSVGTEAFF	TGCGCCAGCAGTGTGGGGACTGAAGCTTTCTTT
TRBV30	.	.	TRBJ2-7	CAWVGARRLEGEQYF	TGTGCCTGGGTGGGGGCCCGGCGTTTGGAGGGCGAGCAGTACTTC
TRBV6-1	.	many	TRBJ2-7	CASGPKRGGEQYF	TGTGCCAGCGGTCCCAAACGAGGGGGCGAGCAGTACTTC
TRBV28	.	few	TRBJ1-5	CASSLWGNRPQHF	TGTGCCAGCAGTTTATGGGGGAATAGGCCCCAGCATTTT
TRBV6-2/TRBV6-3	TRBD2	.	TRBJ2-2	CASSYFGLAGGNTGELFF	TGTGCCAGCAGTTACTTTGGACTAGCGGGGGGGAACACCGGGGAGCTGTTTTTT
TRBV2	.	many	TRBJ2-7	CASTEGSLSYEQYF	TGTGCCAGCACGGAGGGGTCCCTCTCCTACGAGCAGTACTTC
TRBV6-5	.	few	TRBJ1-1	CASSYDRRATEAFF	TGTGCCAGCAGTTACGACCGGAGGGCCACTGAAGCTTTCTTT
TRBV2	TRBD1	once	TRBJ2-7	CASRGTGSEQYF	TGTGCCAGCAGGGGGACAGGGAGCGAGCAGTACTTC
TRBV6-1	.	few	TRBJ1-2	CASRTVEARNYGYTF	TGTGCCAGCAGGACCGTGGAGGCACGTAACTATGGCTACACCTTC
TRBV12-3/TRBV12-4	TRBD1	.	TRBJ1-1	CASTPVDRAVTEAFF	TGTGCCAGCACCCCTGTGGACAGGGCGGTCACTGAAGCTTTCTTT
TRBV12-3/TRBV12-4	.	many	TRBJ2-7	CASRSPSGGAEYF	TGTGCCAGCCGTTCCCCTTCTGGGGGGGCGGAGTACTTC
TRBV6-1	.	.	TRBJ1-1	CASSRYRAKNTEAFF	TGTGCCAGCAGTAGATACAGGGCCAAGAACACTGAAGCTTTCTTT
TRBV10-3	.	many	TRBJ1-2	CAISEGTGSYGYTF	TGTGCCATCAGTGAGGGAACAGGGTCCTATGGCTACACCTTC